The TCR beta chain described here comes from a study of response to subunit inactivated influenza vaccine. CDR1 MGHRA and CDR2 YSYEKL come from the germline V gene. V lost 0 bases and J 5 bases, leaving 13 bases between the germline ends. The CDR3 covers 15 residues. The table lists this clonotype with a few counts. The antigen remains undetermined. Study results and caveats: New T cells are recruited in small numbers by each seasonal influenza vaccination, according to the authors' suggestion.

MiXCR was run by TCRdb on the RT-PCR reads, yielding one entry per CDR3 protein. The sample lists approximately 700,000 distinct CDR3 sequences, about 15% occurring once. This clonotype was sampled from a man aged 45-65 years who received an inactivated influenza vaccine. The chain has TRBV4-1 and TRBJ1-2, with no clear D. Sample: PBMCs from blood, taken about 12 days after vaccination. CDR3 sequence (DNA): TGCGCCAGCAGCCAAGATATTAAGGGTGGATATGGCTACACCTTC. Translated: CASSQDIKGGYGYTF.